The 9 T cell receptor beta chains reported below all come from one sample, sequenced in a study of chemoradiotherapy in HPV16-positive cancers. Sequenced by immunoSEQ multiplex PCR; TCRdb stores in-frame clones only, minus some. The sample yields 6,700 or so clones, 80% to 90% seen once. The sample here was tumor tissue, taken from a patient who underwent chemoradiotherapy. The receptors derive from a human donor with HPV-associated anogenital cancer.

The V call is TRBV11-2, the J call TRBJ2-5; D unclear. V lost 1 base and J lost 4, with 4 bases in between. Germline V gives CDR1 SGHAT, CDR2 FQNNGV. This CDR3 has 12 residues. The CDR3 is CASSLVSETQYF. The DNA of the CDR3 is TGTGCCAGCAGCTTAGTGTCAGAGACCCAGTACTTC.

The rearrangement uses TRBV30 and TRBJ2-2; 9 bases are shared with TRBD2. Germline CDR1 reads GTSNPN; CDR2 reads SVGIG (reference sequence). This CDR3 contains 16 residues. The ends lost 2 bases at V and 4 bases at J; junction bases unmatched: 8. The CDR3: CAWSIYSGRGTGELFF. The DNA of the CDR3 is TGTGCCTGGAGTATCTATAGCGGGAGAGGCACCGGGGAGCTGTTTTTT.

The rearrangement links TRBV5-1 to TRBJ2-5; no firm D call. The V gene's germline CDR1 is SGHRS and CDR2 YFSETQ. The CDR3 has 14 residues. Trimming took off 1 base at V and 5 bases at J, with 12 bases between the two ends. Here the CDR3 reads CASSLTENGETQYF. CDR3 nucleotides: TGCGCCAGCAGCTTGACAGAAAACGGGGAGACCCAGTACTTC.

This chain uses TRBV19 with TRBJ2-2; a possible D gene is TRBD1 (5 bases). Germline-derived CDR1 and CDR2 are LNHDA and SQIVND (reference sequence). The CDR3 extends over 14 amino acids. The V end was cut by 7 bases, the J end by 3 bases, with 12 bases between. The CDR3 DNA is TGTGCCAGTAAGTCAGGGTTGGACACCGGGGAGCTGTTTTTT. Its protein is CASKSGLDTGELFF.

The rearrangement links TRBV5-4 to TRBJ2-5; 8 bases are a match to TRBD2. CDR1 is SGHNT and CDR2 is YYREEE in the germline V gene (reference sequence). This CDR3 region has 16 residues. J was trimmed by 4 bases and V by 0 bases; bases with no gene match: 8. The CDR3 spells CASSLAFGLAGETQYF. The CDR3 DNA reads as TGTGCCAGCAGCTTGGCCTTCGGGCTAGCGGGAGAGACCCAGTACTTC. The entire variable domain, with the rest obtained from reference TRBV5-4 and TRBJ2-5, is as follows: ETGVTQSPTHLIKTRGQQVTLRCSSQSGHNTVSWYQQALGQGPQFIFQYYREEENGRGNFPPRFSGLQFPNYSSELNVNALELDDSALYLCASSLAFGLAGETQYFGPGTRLLVL.

This clone has just one count. V gene TRBV19 combines with J gene TRBJ2-7; a possible D gene is TRBD1 (6 bases). The CDR3 extends over 13 amino acids. Germline loops: CDR1 LNHDA, CDR2 SQIVND (reference sequence). V was shortened by 3 bases and J by 6 bases, with 12 bases between the two germline ends. CDR3 sequence: CASSMWGQIEQYF. As DNA, the CDR3 is TGTGCCAGTAGTATGTGGGGGCAGATCGAGCAGTACTTC.

This clone was detected only once. The chain joins TRBV6-5 to TRBJ1-2; perhaps TRBD1 as D (5 bases). V was trimmed by 0 bases and J by 8 bases, leaving 16 bases between them. Germline V gene lookup returns CDR1 MNHEY and CDR2 SVGAGI. The CDR3 loop spans 15 amino acids. CDR3 nucleotide sequence: TGTGCCAGCAGTTACTCGAAGGCAGGGTCGTACGGCTACACCTTC. Protein product: CASSYSKAGSYGYTF.

This chain uses TRBV28 with TRBJ1-1; maybe TRBD1 (5 bases). The V gene lost 6 bases and the J gene lost 1 base, with 15 bases spanning the gap. Germline V gene data show CDR1 as MDHEN and CDR2 as SYDVKM. CDR3 length: 15 residues. This CDR3 reads CASSFSRQTNTEAFF. For the CDR3, the DNA is TGTGCCAGCAGCTTTAGTCGACAGACGAACACTGAAGCTTTCTTT.

This rearrangement joins TRBV5-1 to TRBJ1-5; D unclear. Germline V CDR1 and CDR2: SGHRS, YFSETQ. CDR3 size: 15 residues. With 0 bases removed from V and 5 bases from J, the gap between germline ends came to 12 bases. The CDR3 coding sequence is TGCGCCAGCAGCTTGGTCCCGTCCCTGGATCAGCCCCAGCATTTT. Protein sequence: CASSLVPSLDQPQHF.